This T cell receptor beta chain was identified during a study of blood T cell repertoires in COVID-19. This CDR3 has 12 amino acids. Trimming pared 7 bases from V and 5 bases from J, leaving 12 bases between. CDR1 SGDLS and CDR2 YYNGEE come from the germline V gene. Assay: immunoSEQ multiplex PCR; the TCRdb copy retains only in-frame clones and omits some. Of roughly 41,000 clones detected, around nine tenths appear once; the ten largest clones hold approximately 5%. The chain employs TRBV9 and TRBJ2-5; D possibly corresponds to TRBD2 (5 bases). The receptor comes from a human donor in a cohort sampled during active COVID-19. The source material was peripheral blood. DNA for the CDR3: TGTGCCAGCGGGAGCGGTAGTGAGACCCAGTACTTC. Translating gives CASGSGSETQYF.